This T cell receptor (beta chain) was obtained from a study of identical twins. There are a few counts of this clonotype. Its antigen is unidentified. With no exceptions, donors were healthy Caucasians. Looked up from germline, CDR1 is SEHNR and CDR2 is FQNEAQ (reference sequence). V lost 6 bases and J 8 bases, leaving 22 bases between the germline ends. This CDR3 region has 15 residues. Study results and caveats: Among beta out-of-frame sequences, excess sharing between twins appeared weaker. Fewer insertions marked abundant cord blood beta clonotypes; young adult naive trended weakly, memory not at all. In zero-insertion analyses, partial confounding could arise from invariant MAIT and iNKT cells.

Using its own MiXCR run on the 5' RACE reads, TCRdb lists one record per CDR3 protein. Of 460,000 or so distinct CDR3 sequences in the sample, approximately 15% were seen once. The same sample was also used in a study of yellow fever vaccine responses in identical twins.

The origin of this receptor is a woman aged 18-29 years in good health. Sequenced material: CD4+ T cells sorted from blood. This rearrangement joins TRBV7-9 to TRBJ1-1; possibly TRBD1 for D (5 bases). The CDR3 DNA reads as TGTGCCAGCAGTTCCTCGGACACTCTTTCCCAGGAAGCTTTCTTT. It encodes CASSSSDTLSQEAFF. Variable domain in full (rest from reference TRBV7-9 and TRBJ1-1): DTGVSQNPRHKITKRGQNVTFRCDPISEHNRLYWYRQTLGQGPEFLTYFQNEAQLEKSRLLSDRFSAERPKGSFSTLEIQRTEQGDSAMYLCASSSSDTLSQEAFFGQGTRLTVV.